The 15 T cell receptor beta chains below were found in one sample sequenced in a study of T cell responses to AZD1222 COVID-19 vaccine. The data were produced by immunoSEQ multiplex PCR, yet TCRdb's version contains in-frame clones alone and is incomplete. Of roughly 180,000 clones in the sample, around 90% were seen once. This material consisted of peripheral blood, taken on day 0 of AZD1222 vaccination. These receptor sequences come from an adult in good health.

The V gene is TRBV5-4, the J gene TRBJ2-3; 8 nucleotides agree with TRBD2. The CDR3 loop spans 15 amino acids. V was pared by 4 bases and J by 1 base, with 5 bases of the junction left unmatched. Germline V gene data show CDR1 as SGHNT and CDR2 as YYREEE (reference sequence). The CDR3 reads CASSRGGSGTDTQYF. As DNA, the CDR3 is TGTGCCAGCAGCCGCGGGGGGAGTGGCACAGATACGCAGTATTTT.

This chain joins TRBV30 and TRBJ2-1; D call uncertain. Per the germline V gene, CDR1 is GTSNPN and CDR2 is SVGIG (reference sequence). V was cut by 3 bases and J by 5 bases, with 5 bases left in between. The CDR3 loop spans 11 amino acids. The CDR3, as DNA: TGTGCCTGGAGCAGAAACAATGAGCAGTTCTTC. Translating gives CAWSRNNEQFF. The full variable domain, with the rest looked up from reference TRBV30 and TRBJ2-1, is SQTIHQWPATLVQPVGSPLSLECTVEGTSNPNLYWYRQAAGRGLQLLFYSVGIGQISSEVPQNLSASRPQDRQFILSSKKLLLSDSGFYLCAWSRNNEQFFGPGTRLTVL.

This sequence joins TRBV3-1 (or the pseudogene TRBV3-2) and TRBJ1-2; TRBD1 aligns across 8 bases. V shed 2 bases and J 6 bases; nucleotides not matched to a gene: 5. Germline loops: CDR1 LGHDT, CDR2 YNNKEL (reference sequence). The CDR3 contains 14 residues. The CDR3, as DNA: TGTGCCAGCAGCCAACATGGACAGGGACATGGCTACACCTTC. It translates to CASSQHGQGHGYTF.

This chain links TRBV19 with TRBJ1-5, with TRBD1 identical over 7 bases. Germline CDR1 LNHDA, CDR2 SQIVND (reference sequence). The CDR3 covers 14 residues. The V gene end was trimmed by 5 bases and the J gene end by 4 bases; junction bases not matched to a gene: 5. CDR3 bases: TGTGCCAGTAGTCCGACAGGGTGGAATCAGCCCCAGCATTTT. Protein: CASSPTGWNQPQHF.

This sequence joins TRBV7-9 and TRBJ1-4; D call uncertain. V dropped 6 bases and J dropped 4 bases, with 15 bases sitting between them. Per the germline V gene, CDR1 is SEHNR and CDR2 is FQNEAQ (reference sequence). This CDR3 contains 15 residues. CDR3 amino acids: CASRPWRAGNEKLFF. Here the CDR3 DNA reads TGTGCCAGCAGACCCTGGAGGGCCGGTAATGAAAAACTGTTTTTT.

The genes are TRBV28 and TRBJ1-5; D is unresolved. This CDR3 is built from 16 residues. V dropped 1 base and J dropped 2 bases, with 12 bases sitting between them. Germline V CDR1 and CDR2: MDHEN, SYDVKM. This chain's CDR3 is CASSLYGRRGNQPQHF. The DNA for the CDR3 is TGTGCCAGCAGTTTATATGGTCGCCGGGGCAATCAGCCCCAGCATTTT. The full variable domain, in which reference TRBV28 and TRBJ1-5 provide the parts outside the CDR3, is DVKVTQSSRYLVKRTGEKVFLECVQDMDHENMFWYRQDPGLGLRLIYFSYDVKMKEKGDIPEGYSVSREKKERFSLILESASTNQTSMYLCASSLYGRRGNQPQHFGDGTRLSIL.

The rearrangement joins TRBV9 to TRBJ2-6, with a weak D call TRBD1 (5 bases). V was clipped by 0 bases and J by 4 bases, with 8 bases between them. Germline lookup yields CDR1 SGDLS and CDR2 YYNGEE. The CDR3 length is 15 residues. The CDR3 DNA reads as TGTGCCAGCAGCGTAGTCAGGGCCGGGGCCAACGTCCTGACTTTC. Its translation is CASSVVRAGANVLTF.

The chain combines TRBV28 with TRBJ1-1; possible D gene TRBD1, 6 bases. Germline loops: CDR1 MDHEN, CDR2 SYDVKM. The CDR3 contains 12 residues. Trimming removed 5 bases at V and 6 bases at J, with 10 bases between. This CDR3 is CASSQTGSEAFF. DNA for the CDR3: TGTGCCAGCAGTCAAACAGGGTCTGAAGCTTTCTTT. Together with reference TRBV28 and TRBJ1-1, the CDR3 gives the full variable domain: DVKVTQSSRYLVKRTGEKVFLECVQDMDHENMFWYRQDPGLGLRLIYFSYDVKMKEKGDIPEGYSVSREKKERFSLILESASTNQTSMYLCASSQTGSEAFFGQGTRLTVV.

The chain uses TRBV9 and TRBJ2-2; possibly TRBD2 for D (6 bases). Germline lookup yields CDR1 SGDLS and CDR2 YYNGEE. The V end lost 0 bases, the J end lost 7 bases, and 10 bases lay between the germline ends. The CDR3 totals 14 residues. As DNA, the CDR3 is TGTGCCAGCAGCGTAGTGGGAGGTAACGGGGAGCTGTTTTTT. The encoded protein is CASSVVGGNGELFF.

A single count supports this clone. V is TRBV10-3 and J is TRBJ2-7, with D uncertain. Trimming cost V 3 bases and J 4 bases, with 10 bases left between them. CDR3 length: 13 residues. Germline V lookup: CDR1 ENHRY, CDR2 SYGVKD. The DNA of the CDR3 is TGTGCCATCAGTGACGAGGAGAGGTACGAGCAGTACTTC. Its translation: CAISDEERYEQYF.

The chain is built from TRBV6-1 and TRBJ1-4; D is unresolved. From germline, CDR1 is MNHNS and CDR2 SASEGT. Trimming cost V 1 base and J 2 bases, with 17 bases left between them. This CDR3 is 18 amino acids long. CDR3 nucleotides: TGTGCCAGCAGTGAAGTCGAGCCCCCACGACCCACTAATGAAAAACTGTTTTTT. Translation: CASSEVEPPRPTNEKLFF.

This clone has only one observation. The chain couples TRBV3-1 (or the pseudogene TRBV3-2) to TRBJ2-3; 7 bases are a match to TRBD1. Unmatched junction bases numbered 2, after V lost 4 bases and J lost 1 base. The CDR3 contains 14 residues. The germline CDR1 and CDR2 sequences are LGHDT and YNNKEL (reference sequence). The DNA of the CDR3 is TGTGCCAGCAGCCCCGGACAGGGCACAGATACGCAGTATTTT. Translated, it gives CASSPGQGTDTQYF.

The rearrangement joins TRBV15 to TRBJ1-3; 9 nucleotides agree with TRBD1. The germline CDR1 and CDR2 sequences are LNHNV and YYDKDF (reference sequence). The CDR3 covers 16 residues. J was trimmed by 1 base and V by 3 bases; bases with no gene match: 4. The CDR3, as DNA: TGTGCCACCAGCAGTGCCGGGACAGGGTCTGGAAACACCATATATTTT. Amino acids: CATSSAGTGSGNTIYF. The full variable domain, its missing parts supplied by reference TRBV15 and TRBJ1-3, is DAMVIQNPRYQVTQFGKPVTLSCSQTLNHNVMYWYQQKSSQAPKLLFHYYDKDFNNEADTPDNFQSRRPNTSFCFLDIRSPGLGDTAMYLCATSSAGTGSGNTIYFGEGSWLTVV.

The rearrangement joins TRBV24-1 to TRBJ1-5; the D gene is possibly TRBD1 (5 bases). Germline CDR1 KGHDR, CDR2 SFDVKD. This CDR3 region has 13 residues. With 9 bases removed from V and 3 bases from J, the gap between germline ends came to 11 bases. CDR3 protein: CATATGFNQPQHF. The CDR3 DNA sequence: TGTGCCACCGCCACAGGTTTCAATCAGCCCCAGCATTTT.

The J gene is TRBJ1-5, the V gene TRBV30; no clear D. Germline V gene sequence: CDR1 GTSNPN, CDR2 SVGIG (reference sequence). The CDR3 spans 13 residues. The CDR3 here is CGLSKGNGQPQHF. CDR3 in DNA: TGTGGCCTCTCGAAGGGAAACGGCCAGCCCCAGCATTTT.